A selection of T cell receptor beta chains follows, all from one sample in a study of spatial heterogeneity in lung cancer. TCRdb analysed the 5' RACE reads with MiXCR anew, one entry per CDR3 protein. This sample has 55,000 to 70,000 distinct CDR3 sequences, with roughly 6.4% found just once. The specimen was PBMCs, collected at surgery. These receptors all stem from a female donor with early-stage non-small cell lung cancer. The CDR3 runs from the conserved cysteine through the conserved F or W. The D gene is left open where the match is weak. Clone size, where shown, is once, few, many, or a class for clones that have expanded.

D	V	J	size	DNA	CDR3
TRBD1	TRBV3-1	TRBJ1-2	NA	TGTGCCAGCAGCCAAGCACCGGGACAGGGGAACTATGGCTACACCTTC	CASSQAPGQGNYGYTF
NA	TRBV6-5	TRBJ2-4	NA	TGTGCCAGCAGACCCCTTCTAGGGGGAAACATTCAGTACTTC	CASRPLLGGNIQYF
NA	TRBV12-3/TRBV12-4	TRBJ2-1	NA	TGTGCCAGCAGGAAGTTGTATGAATCCAATGAGCAGTTCTTC	CASRKLYESNEQFF
NA	TRBV12-3/TRBV12-4	TRBJ1-4	NA	TGTGCCAGCAGCCCCTCATGGGCGGAAAAACTGTTTTTT	CASSPSWAEKLFF
NA	TRBV19	TRBJ1-5	NA	TGTGCCAGTACCCCACGGGCTGATAGCAATCAGCCCCAGCATTTT	CASTPRADSNQPQHF
NA	TRBV6-1	TRBJ2-5	few	TGTGCCAGCAGGATACTGGGGGACCAGTACTTC	CASRILGDQYF
NA	TRBV29-1	TRBJ1-1	many	TGCAGCGTTGAGGCCGCGGAGGGTGGTTCTGAAGCTTTCTTT	CSVEAAEGGSEAFF
TRBD1	TRBV7-9	TRBJ1-5	few	TGTGCCAGCAGCTTAGGGACAGGGGGATATAGCAATCAGCCCCAGCATTTT	CASSLGTGGYSNQPQHF
NA	TRBV7-2	TRBJ2-5	many	TGTGCCAGCAGCTTAGGACCCGGGGCGAGAGAGACCCAGTACTTC	CASSLGPGARETQYF
NA	TRBV18	TRBJ1-1	NA	TGTGCCAGCTCAGTCCCGGGAAATATGAACACTGAAGCTTTCTTT	CASSVPGNMNTEAFF
TRBD1	TRBV20-1	TRBJ2-4	many	TGCAGTGCTAACAGGGGAGCCAAAAACATTCAGTACTTC	CSANRGAKNIQYF
TRBD2	TRBV11-2	TRBJ2-1	many	TGTGCCAGCAGCCCGGGGGGGTTTGTACGGGAGTCCGATGAGCAGTTCTTC	CASSPGGFVRESDEQFF
TRBD1	TRBV20-1	TRBJ1-6	few	TGCAGTGCTAGAGAAGCGGACAGGGAAGATAATTCACCCCTCCACTTT	CSAREADREDNSPLHF
NA	TRBV12-3/TRBV12-4	TRBJ1-1	few	TGTGCCAGCAGTTTAACCGACAGGCCGAACACTGAAGCTTTCTTT	CASSLTDRPNTEAFF
NA	TRBV5-1	TRBJ2-2	many	TGCGCCAGCAGCTTGGCCACCGATAGCGGGGAGCTGTTTTTT	CASSLATDSGELFF
NA	TRBV5-5	TRBJ1-1	many	TGTGCCAGCAGCTTGTTATCAGGGGTTGGGACTGAAGCTTTCTTT	CASSLLSGVGTEAFF
NA	TRBV7-3	TRBJ2-5	many	TGTGCCAGCAGCTTGACACAAGAGACCCAGTACTTC	CASSLTQETQYF
NA	TRBV12-3/TRBV12-4	TRBJ1-3	NA	TGTGCCAGCAATGGCGGCTCCTCTGGAAACACCATATATTTT	CASNGGSSGNTIYF
NA	TRBV6-5	TRBJ2-5	many	TGTGCCAGCAGTTACGGCGGCAGGTCTTCGGACGGAGAGACCCAGTACTTC	CASSYGGRSSDGETQYF
NA	TRBV12-3/TRBV12-4	TRBJ1-1	NA	TGTGCCAGTTACGCGACGGGGAACACTGAAGCTTTCTTT	CASYATGNTEAFF
NA	TRBV27	TRBJ1-2	many	TGTGCCAGCAGTAAACAGGTGAACTATGGCTACACCTTC	CASSKQVNYGYTF
TRBD1	TRBV7-9	TRBJ1-5	NA	TGTGCCAGCAGCTTTTGGACAGGGGGCGATCAGCCCCAGCATTTT	CASSFWTGGDQPQHF
NA	TRBV15	TRBJ1-5	NA	TGTGCCACCAGCGACCAGATCAGCAATCAGCCCCAGCATTTT	CATSDQISNQPQHF
NA	TRBV5-1	TRBJ2-2	few	TGCGCCAGCAGCCCGTCCGGGGCGGACACCGGGGAGCTGTTTTTT	CASSPSGADTGELFF
NA	TRBV28	TRBJ2-6	many	TGTGCCAGCAGTTTATCATCAGGGTTCTCTGGGGCCAACGTCCTGACTTTC	CASSLSSGFSGANVLTF
NA	TRBV2	TRBJ1-4	many	TGTGCCAGCACCCCGGACAAGTATAATGAAAAACTGTTTTTT	CASTPDKYNEKLFF
TRBD1	TRBV6-5	TRBJ1-1	many	TGTGCCAGCAGTTACGGGGACAGGGGGCGAACTGAAGCTTTCTTT	CASSYGDRGRTEAFF
NA	TRBV7-9	TRBJ2-6	many	TGTGCCAGCAGCCCCCCGGCCAACGTCCTGACTTTC	CASSPPANVLTF
TRBD1	TRBV6-5	TRBJ2-5	many	TGTGCCAGCAGTTTCGGGACAGGGGGAGAGACCCAGTACTTC	CASSFGTGGETQYF
NA	TRBV12-3/TRBV12-4	TRBJ2-2	few	TGTGCCAGCAGACGCGGGTTGGGGTCGAACACCGGGGAGCTGTTTTTT	CASRRGLGSNTGELFF
NA	TRBV4-1	TRBJ1-5	many	TGCGCCAGCAGCCAAGACGCAGGGCACAATCAGCCCCAGCATTTT	CASSQDAGHNQPQHF
NA	TRBV20-1	TRBJ2-1	many	TGCAGTGCTAGAGAAGTTCGGGGCCTGTCTATCCATGAGCAGTTCTTC	CSAREVRGLSIHEQFF
NA	TRBV2	TRBJ2-3	few	TGTGCCAGCTTCTTATGGGCGGGGGCAACAGATACGCAGTATTTT	CASFLWAGATDTQYF
TRBD1	TRBV28	TRBJ2-1	many	TGTGCCAGCAGGACACAGGGGGCCTACTACAATGAGCAGTTCTTC	CASRTQGAYYNEQFF
NA	TRBV18	TRBJ1-5	many	TGTGCCAGCTCACAGGACATTAAGGGCAATCAGCCCCAGCATTTT	CASSQDIKGNQPQHF
NA	TRBV7-9	TRBJ1-1	few	TGTGCCAGCAGCTTAATGCGGGAGAACACTGAAGCTTTCTTT	CASSLMRENTEAFF
NA	TRBV29-1	TRBJ1-5	many	TGCAGCGTGAAGGCAGGGAATAGCAATCAGCCCCAGCATTTT	CSVKAGNSNQPQHF
NA	TRBV6-1	TRBJ1-2	many	TGTGCCAGCAGTGTCGGAGGGCACTATGGCTACACCTTC	CASSVGGHYGYTF
NA	TRBV28	TRBJ2-2	many	TGTGCCAGCAGAGGGGCGGCCCAGAAGGGGGAGCTGTTTTTT	CASRGAAQKGELFF
NA	TRBV2	TRBJ2-7	many	TGTGCCAGCAGCAAACCGGGTTACGAGCAGTACTTC	CASSKPGYEQYF
NA	TRBV2	TRBJ2-1	many	TGTGCCAGCAGTCAGACGGGGGAAAATTACAATGAGCAGTTCTTC	CASSQTGENYNEQFF
NA	TRBV4-1	TRBJ2-1	NA	TGCGCCAGCAGCCAACGTAAGGTCCCACGGGTCCATCACAATGAGCAGTTCTTC	CASSQRKVPRVHHNEQFF
NA	TRBV28	TRBJ1-6	many	TGTGCCAGCATCACCGAGGCGGGATCCTATAATTCACCCCTCCACTTT	CASITEAGSYNSPLHF
TRBD1	TRBV30	TRBJ2-5	NA	TGTGCCTGGAGACGGTGGGACAGGCAAGAGACCCAGTACTTC	CAWRRWDRQETQYF
TRBD2	TRBV28	TRBJ2-4	many	TGTGCCAGCAGTCCCCTGGGGGGGGGAGCCAAAAACATTCAGTACTTC	CASSPLGGGAKNIQYF
NA	TRBV6-1	TRBJ2-1	many	TGTGCCAGCAGCCTAAAAGGAGACGGGCGGTATGAGCAGTTCTTC	CASSLKGDGRYEQFF
NA	TRBV28	TRBJ1-4	many	TGTGCCAGCAGTTCCCCGGGTTCGGGTAATGAAAAACTGTTTTTT	CASSSPGSGNEKLFF
TRBD1	TRBV7-9	TRBJ1-1	few	TGTGCCAGCAGCTCCGGACAGGGGACGGACACTGAAGCTTTCTTT	CASSSGQGTDTEAFF
NA	TRBV10-3	TRBJ2-7	many	TGTGCCATCACAGACAGCCTTTTTCCCTACGAGCAGTACTTC	CAITDSLFPYEQYF
NA	TRBV7-8	TRBJ1-1	many	TGTGCCGGCCGGGACGGCTTCATGAACACTGAAGCTTTCTTT	CAGRDGFMNTEAFF
NA	TRBV12-3/TRBV12-4	TRBJ2-2	many	TGTGCCAGCAGTATACAGAGGAACACCGGGGAGCTGTTTTTT	CASSIQRNTGELFF